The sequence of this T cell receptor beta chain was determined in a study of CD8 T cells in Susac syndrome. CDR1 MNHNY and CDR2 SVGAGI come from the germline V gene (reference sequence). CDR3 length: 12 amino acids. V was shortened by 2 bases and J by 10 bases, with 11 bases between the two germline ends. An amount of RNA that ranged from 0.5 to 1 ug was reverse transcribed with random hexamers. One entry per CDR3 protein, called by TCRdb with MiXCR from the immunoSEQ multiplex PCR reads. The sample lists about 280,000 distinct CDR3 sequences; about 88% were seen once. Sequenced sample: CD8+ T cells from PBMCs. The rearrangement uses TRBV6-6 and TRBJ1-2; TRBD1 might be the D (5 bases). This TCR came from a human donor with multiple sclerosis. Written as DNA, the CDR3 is TGTGCCAGCAGTTACGGCGAGGGGCCCTACACCTTC. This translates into CASSYGEGPYTF.